The 24 T cell receptor beta chains below all came from one sample that was sequenced in a study of blood T cells in healthy people across ages (dated by TCRdb to 2014 to 2015). The method was 5' RACE. For sequencing, an Illumina HiSeq 2500 was employed. A second PCR of roughly 6 to 11 cycles was run with a J-beta primer mix and a sample-barcoded 5' primer. In-frame beta chains were kept once TCRdb had trimmed the public reads at Q25 with fastp and called clones with MiXCR. Under each unique CDR3 protein, matching rows form one entry showing the most common genes and DNA. The sample contains roughly 550,000 distinct CDR3 sequences, around 24% of them found a single time. Of the sample, under 9% is held by the ten largest clones. The data were also submitted as part of a second study, on T cells of mothers and their children.

The sequenced sample was blood. The receptors were sampled from a boy aged 5-17 years in good health.

The V gene is TRBV27, the J gene TRBJ2-2, with TRBD2 matching over 14 bases. Germline V gene lookup returns CDR1 MNHEY and CDR2 SMNVEV (reference sequence). Germline trimming cut 3 bases from V and 4 bases from J; bases unmatched to any gene: 7. The CDR3 has 18 residues. CDR3 region: CASSLKTSGRVGTGELFF. In DNA, the CDR3 is TGTGCCAGCAGTTTGAAGACTAGCGGGAGGGTGGGCACCGGGGAGCTGTTTTTT.

This sequence joins TRBV7-8 and TRBJ2-5, with D maybe TRBD1 (7 bases). The J call may be faulty, since TRBJ2-1 better matches the DNA end. The germline V gene encodes CDR1 SGHVS and CDR2 FQNEAQ. The CDR3 runs 15 residues. In DNA, the CDR3 is TGTGCCCCCGCCAGGGCAGGGGGGTCCTACAATGAGCAGTTCTTC. As protein: CAPARAGGSYNEQFF.

The chain carries TRBV7-9 and TRBJ2-1; no clear D gene. This CDR3 comprises 12 residues. V was cut by 6 bases and J by 10 bases, with 13 bases left in between. Germline assignment: CDR1 SEHNR and CDR2 FQNEAQ (reference sequence). CDR3 protein: CASRTNRREQFF. CDR3 sequence (DNA): TGTGCCAGCAGAACTAACCGGCGGGAGCAGTTCTTC. Drawing the rest from reference TRBV7-9 and TRBJ2-1, the complete variable domain is DTGVSQNPRHKITKRGQNVTFRCDPISEHNRLYWYRQTLGQGPEFLTYFQNEAQLEKSRLLSDRFSAERPKGSFSTLEIQRTEQGDSAMYLCASRTNRREQFFGPGTRLTVL.

This clonotype appeared a few times. V is TRBV7-2 and J is TRBJ1-4, with 12 bases matching TRBD1. CDR1 and CDR2 (germline): SGHTA, FQGNSA. The CDR3 contains 14 residues. Germline trimming cut 5 bases from V and 8 bases from J; bases unmatched to any gene: 3. The CDR3 bases are TGTGCCAGCAGCCAGGGACAGGGGGCCGAAAAACTGTTTTTT. Amino acid sequence: CASSQGQGAEKLFF.

V and J are TRBV7-9 and TRBJ1-2; 7 bases fit TRBD1. Germline V CDR1 and CDR2: SEHNR, FQNEAQ (reference sequence). This CDR3 region has 17 residues. J was trimmed by 1 base and V by 7 bases; bases with no gene match: 15. CDR3 sequence (DNA): TGTGCCAGCAATTCCGGACAGGTCGAAGGGAATAACTATGGCTACACCTTC. This codes for CASNSGQVEGNNYGYTF.

This chain joins TRBV5-6 and TRBJ1-4; maybe TRBD1 (6 bases). CDR1 and CDR2 (germline): SGHDT, YYEEEE. V lost 4 bases to trimming and J lost 4 bases, with 20 bases between them. The CDR3 has 17 residues. DNA of the CDR3: TGTGCCAGCAGCCGGATAAGAAAGGGGGTAAATAATGAAAAACTGTTTTTT. Protein sequence: CASSRIRKGVNNEKLFF.

J is TRBJ1-4 and V is TRBV6-5, with 8 positions matching TRBD1. Germline CDR1 reads MNHEY; CDR2 reads SVGAGI. J lost 7 bases, V lost 8 bases, and 9 bases had no gene match. The CDR3 totals 14 residues. CDR3 sequence (DNA): TGTGCCAGCGCAACGGGGACAGGAACTGAAAAACTGTTTTTT. This sequence encodes CASATGTGTEKLFF.

This clonotype was picked up a small number of times. This sequence joins TRBV4-2 and TRBJ1-2; D not certain. Looked up from germline, CDR1 is LGHNA and CDR2 is YNFKEQ. Trimming took off 0 bases at V and 8 bases at J, with 19 bases between the two ends. The CDR3 extends over 16 amino acids. Written as DNA, the CDR3 is TGTGCCAGCAGCCAAGATAAGGTGGGGTTCAGACGGGGCTACACCTTC. Residues: CASSQDKVGFRRGYTF.

This clonotype has a count of ten or more. The chain has TRBV7-8 and TRBJ2-1; TRBD2 matches at 8 bases. This CDR3 has 15 residues. Germline V gene data show CDR1 as SGHVS and CDR2 as FQNEAQ. V gave up 6 bases and J gave up 4 bases; unmatched junction bases: 8. This CDR3 is CASRTSGGGYNEQFF. As DNA, the CDR3 is TGTGCCAGCAGGACCTCGGGAGGGGGGTACAATGAGCAGTTCTTC.

V gene TRBV15 combines with J gene TRBJ1-6; D is unclear. There are 15 residues in the CDR3. V shed 5 bases and J shed 3 bases, with 11 bases lying between them. Germline V gives CDR1 LNHNV, CDR2 YYDKDF (reference sequence). The CDR3 protein is CATSHPANYNSPLHF. The DNA of the CDR3 is TGTGCCACCAGCCACCCAGCCAACTATAATTCACCCCTCCACTTT.

This rearrangement joins TRBV28 to TRBJ1-2; D not certain. This CDR3 is built from 14 residues. Looked up from germline, CDR1 is MDHEN and CDR2 is SYDVKM. V lost 6 bases and J lost 3, with 14 bases in between. Written as DNA, the CDR3 is TGTGCCAGCAGACTACCCGGGAGATACTATGGCTACACCTTC. This codes for CASRLPGRYYGYTF.

This clonotype was found a few times. The V gene is TRBV6-2 or TRBV6-3, the J gene TRBJ2-5; D possibly corresponds to TRBD1 (5 bases). The germline V and J ends were trimmed by 2 bases and 0 bases, with 19 bases remaining between them. The germline V gene has CDR1 MNHEY and CDR2 SVGEGT. The CDR3 extends over 18 amino acids. The CDR3 DNA reads TGTGCCAGCAGTTACGACCCCCTGACAGATTGGTACCAAGAGACCCAGTACTTC. Its protein is CASSYDPLTDWYQETQYF.

The chain has TRBV6-5 and TRBJ1-2; a weak D match, TRBD1 (6 bases). The CDR3 has 13 residues. Deletions cut 11 bases from V and 0 bases from J, with 13 bases between. Germline loops: CDR1 MNHEY, CDR2 SVGAGI. CDR3 residues: CASWTVPNYGYTF. DNA of the CDR3: TGTGCCTCCTGGACAGTCCCTAACTATGGCTACACCTTC.

This clonotype was observed a handful of times. The chain links TRBV25-1 to TRBJ2-2; possibly TRBD1 for D (6 bases). The V gene lost 8 bases and the J gene lost 1 base, with 11 bases spanning the gap. Germline lookup yields CDR1 MGHDK and CDR2 SYGVNS. The CDR3 is 14 amino acids. The CDR3 DNA follows: TGTGCCAGCCGGCAACAGGGGAACACCGGGGAGCTGTTTTTT. It specifies CASRQQGNTGELFF.

A note on this clonotype: A much bigger clone sits one base away, suggesting this may be a read error. The genes are TRBV6-2 or TRBV6-3 and TRBJ2-1; 9 nucleotides match TRBD2. This CDR3 spans 14 amino acids. Looked up from germline, CDR1 is MNHEY and CDR2 is SVGEGT. CDR3 residues: CASSPGLASNEQSF. In DNA, the CDR3 is TGTGCCAGCAGTCCCGGACTAGCGTCGAATGAGCAGTCCTTC.

This chain joins TRBV28 and TRBJ1-5; D is perhaps TRBD1 (5 bases). V gave up 3 bases and J gave up 1 base, with 10 bases separating them. This CDR3 comprises 15 residues. Germline CDR1 is MDHEN and CDR2 is SYDVKM. This chain's CDR3 is CASSLMGPSNQPQHF. For the CDR3, the DNA is TGTGCCAGCAGTTTGATGGGACCCAGCAATCAGCCCCAGCATTTT. The variable domain in full, completed from reference TRBV28 and TRBJ1-5, reads DVKVTQSSRYLVKRTGEKVFLECVQDMDHENMFWYRQDPGLGLRLIYFSYDVKMKEKGDIPEGYSVSREKKERFSLILESASTNQTSMYLCASSLMGPSNQPQHFGDGTRLSIL.

The V and J genes are TRBV7-9 and TRBJ2-3; D is unclear. This CDR3 has 16 residues. Germline V gene sequence: CDR1 SEHNR, CDR2 FQNEAQ (reference sequence). V shed 1 base and J shed 4 bases, with 15 bases lying between them. The DNA of the CDR3 is TGTGCCAGCAGCTTAGGCTCGAGCTACGGCCCAGATACGCAGTATTTT. It translates to CASSLGSSYGPDTQYF.

In its sample, this clonotype was seen a few times. This chain joins TRBV15 and TRBJ1-2; tentative D call: TRBD1 (5 bases). The CDR3 contains 14 residues. With 0 bases removed from V and 6 bases from J, the gap between germline ends came to 11 bases. Germline CDR1 and CDR2: LNHNV and YYDKDF (reference sequence). The DNA of the CDR3 is TGTGCCACCAGCAGAGATGCAGGGCCCAATGGCTACACCTTC. Its translation is CATSRDAGPNGYTF.

A note on this clonotype: At one boundary the junction diverges from the germline segment, which might be a read error. The gene calls are TRBV12-3 or TRBV12-4 and TRBJ2-7, with D maybe TRBD2 (5 bases). There are 16 residues in the CDR3. The DNA for the CDR3 is TGTGCCAGCAGTCCCCAGCTAGGGAGATTGTTTGGCGAGCATTACTTC. Its translation: CASSPQLGRLFGEHYF.

This clonotype was seen only a few times. The chain carries TRBV27 and TRBJ2-7; no clear D. CDR3 length equals 13 residues. The germline V and J ends were trimmed by 0 bases and 3 bases, with 6 bases remaining between them. Per the germline V gene, CDR1 is MNHEY and CDR2 is SMNVEV (reference sequence). The CDR3 loop reads CASSLSGYYEQYF. The DNA for the CDR3 is TGTGCCAGCAGTTTATCGGGGTACTACGAGCAGTACTTC.

This clonotype was observed a few times. This chain links TRBV4-1 with TRBJ1-4; D gene unclear. There are 16 residues in the CDR3. Trimming took 4 bases from V and 0 from J, leaving 12 bases between them. The germline CDR1 and CDR2 sequences are MGHRA and YSYEKL. This CDR3 reads CASSRGLGTTNEKLFF. The CDR3 nucleotides read TGCGCCAGCAGCCGAGGGTTGGGTACAACTAATGAAAAACTGTTTTTT.

The table lists this clonotype with a few counts. V usage is TRBV5-5 and J usage is TRBJ1-1; possible D gene TRBD1, 6 bases. V dropped 5 bases and J dropped 5 bases, with 13 bases sitting between them. Germline V gene sequence: CDR1 SGHKS, CDR2 YYEKEE (reference sequence). This CDR3 comprises 13 residues. For the CDR3, the DNA is TGTGCCAGCAGGCCCTGGGGGCGAACTGAAGCTTTCTTT. It encodes CASRPWGRTEAFF.

The chain couples TRBV24-1 to TRBJ2-1, with TRBD2 identical over 8 bases. J was trimmed by 9 bases and V by 3 bases; bases with no gene match: 9. The CDR3 has 15 residues. Germline-derived CDR1 and CDR2 are KGHDR and SFDVKD. As DNA, the CDR3 is TGTGCCACCAGTGATCCCAGCGGGAGTGCAGGTGAGCAGTTCTTC. This encodes CATSDPSGSAGEQFF.

The chain couples TRBV6-5 to TRBJ2-3, with D perhaps being TRBD1 or TRBD2 (5 bases each). Germline V gene lookup returns CDR1 MNHEY and CDR2 SVGAGI. The CDR3 contains 14 residues. Between the trimmed V and J ends, which lost 7 bases and 1 base, there was a span of 12 bases. The DNA for the CDR3 is TGTGCCAGCATGAATAGGGACCGCACAGATACGCAGTATTTT. It specifies CASMNRDRTDTQYF.